This passage covers 2 T cell receptor beta chains from one sample sequenced in a study of T-cell memory formation after mild COVID-19. TCRdb passed the 5' RACE reads through MiXCR, listing each CDR3 protein once. The table lists roughly 130,000 distinct CDR3 sequences, around a sixth of them singletons. Sequenced material: PBMCs or a T cell subset sorted from them (not recorded which). The source is an adult woman who had mild COVID-19 (a few samples of this study predate the infection). Cell type and time point are not known.

This clonotype was recorded at least ten times. The V call is TRBV7-6, the J call TRBJ2-5; no firm D call. CDR3 length equals 12 residues. Looked up from germline, CDR1 is SGHVS and CDR2 is FNYEAQ. Trimming cost V 4 bases and J 5 bases, with 8 bases left between them. CDR3 region: CASSSQGETQYF. As DNA, the CDR3 is TGTGCCAGCAGCTCCCAAGGGGAGACCCAGTACTTC. Filled out from reference TRBV7-6 and TRBJ2-5, the complete variable domain reads GAGVSQSPRYKVTKRGQDVALRCDPISGHVSLYWYRQALGQGPEFLTYFNYEAQQDKSGLPNDRFSAERPEGSISTLTIQRTEQRDSAMYRCASSSQGETQYFGPGTRLLVL.

This clonotype was seen only a few times. The chain couples TRBV7-2 to TRBJ2-1; TRBD2 agrees at 13 bases. CDR3 length: 18 amino acids. V gave up 4 bases and J gave up 9 bases; unmatched junction bases: 15. Germline loops: CDR1 SGHTA, CDR2 FQGNSA. The DNA of the CDR3 is TGTGCCAGCAGCTCCCTCCTAGGACTAGCGGGAGATAAGGTTGAGCAGTTCTTC. It specifies CASSSLLGLAGDKVEQFF.